This TCR beta chain was documented in a study of blood T cells in healthy people across ages. Points on this clonotype: The antigen is unknown.

Next came a second PCR, run for 7 to 11 cycles, which used a sample-barcoded 5' primer along with a J-beta primer mix. MiXCR was run by TCRdb on the 5' RACE reads, yielding one entry per CDR3 protein. The table shows 1.5 million to 1.9 million distinct CDR3 sequences, with 40% to 45% occurring only once. A minimum of 6.5 million PBMCs was isolated per sample. Notes on the study in general: Long-lived and aged donors differed, with more naive CD4+ cells and higher diversity in the long-lived.

From germline, CDR1 is MNHEY and CDR2 SVGEGT. Trimming cost V 3 bases and J 5 bases, with 5 bases left between them. The CDR3 contains 12 residues. Sequenced material: blood. The sequence derives from a woman younger than 35 in good health. The rearrangement uses TRBV6-2 or TRBV6-3 and TRBJ2-1; D gene uncertain. Here the CDR3 reads CASSYQHNEQFF. The CDR3 coding sequence is TGTGCCAGCAGTTATCAGCACAATGAGCAGTTCTTC.